One and the same sample provided the 10 T cell receptor beta chains below, sequenced in a study of T cell repertoires in cytomegalovirus infection. TCRdb processed the reads anew with MiXCR; each CDR3 protein has one entry. Among 310,000 or so distinct CDR3 sequences listed, about 25% were seen once. Sequencing was done on a sample of PBMCs. The source is a human donor in good health (CMV status not recorded). Some clones in this sample may be carry-over from other donors' samples.

V usage is TRBV29-1 and J usage is TRBJ2-4, with a tentative D call TRBD2 (5 bases). Deletions cut 1 base from V and 0 bases from J, with 13 bases between. Germline-derived CDR1 and CDR2 are SQVTM and ANQGSEA. The length of the CDR3 is 16 residues. The CDR3: CSVEVWAGLAKNIQYF. The CDR3, as DNA: TGCAGCGTTGAAGTCTGGGCGGGCCTAGCCAAAAACATTCAGTACTTC.

This clonotype has a handful of counts. The chain joins TRBV14 to TRBJ2-3; D ambiguous. V was trimmed by 4 bases and J by 1 base, leaving 6 bases between them. The CDR3 contains 13 residues. The germline CDR1 and CDR2 sequences are SGHDN and FVKESK. In DNA form, the CDR3 reads TGTGCCAGCAGCCTCAGACGCACAGATACGCAGTATTTT. It translates to CASSLRRTDTQYF.

The V and J genes are TRBV18 and TRBJ2-1; 8 bases are shared with TRBD2. The CDR3 contains 17 residues. The germline CDR1 and CDR2 sequences are KGHSH and LQKENI. The V segment lost 6 bases and the J segment 4 bases; nucleotides outside the gene matches: 14. The CDR3 is CASSRLPNGGGYNEQFF. CDR3 in DNA: TGTGCCAGCTCCCGTCTTCCTAACGGGGGGGGATACAATGAGCAGTTCTTC.

This clonotype was observed at least ten times. The gene calls are TRBV7-8 and TRBJ1-1; no definite D call. V was cut by 5 bases and J by 0 bases, with 7 bases left in between. The CDR3 is 13 residues long. The germline CDR1 and CDR2 sequences are SGHVS and FQNEAQ. CDR3 residues: CASSSTLNTEAFF. The CDR3 DNA reads as TGTGCCAGCAGCAGTACACTGAACACTGAAGCTTTCTTT. The full variable domain, rest sourced from reference TRBV7-8 and TRBJ1-1, is GAGVSQSPRYKVAKRGQDVALRCDPISGHVSLFWYQQALGQGPEFLTYFQNEAQLDKSGLPSDRFFAERPEGSVSTLKIQRTQQEDSAVYLCASSSTLNTEAFFGQGTRLTVV.

This clonotype was picked up many times. This chain uses TRBV7-2 with TRBJ2-7, with D uncertain. Germline V lookup: CDR1 SGHTA, CDR2 FQGNSA. CDR3 length equals 13 residues. V lost 2 bases and J 3 bases, leaving 8 bases between the germline ends. The CDR3 here is CASSLRGGYEQYF. The DNA of the CDR3 is TGTGCCAGCAGCTTACGAGGTGGCTACGAGCAGTACTTC.

The table lists this clonotype with a count of one. The chain joins TRBV20-1 to TRBJ2-3; TRBD1 is a possible D gene (5 bases). This CDR3 has 15 amino acids. Germline V gene lookup returns CDR1 DFQATT and CDR2 SNEGSKA (reference sequence). The V gene lost 0 bases and the J gene lost 0 bases, with 10 bases spanning the gap. The CDR3 spells CSARDQRQSTDTQYF. CDR3 in DNA: TGCAGTGCTAGAGATCAGCGACAGAGCACAGATACGCAGTATTTT.

The chain joins TRBV23-1 to TRBJ2-1; D gene uncertain. TRBV23-1 is assigned to the ORF class and has an uncertain function. This CDR3 comprises 14 residues. V was pared by 7 bases and J by 0 bases, with 10 bases between. CDR3 in amino acids: CASNPTNSYNEQFF. The CDR3 DNA is TGCGCCAGCAACCCGACCAACTCCTACAATGAGCAGTTCTTC.

Many counts were recorded for this clonotype. The CDR3 spells CASSPRPLAGRAGELFF. The CDR3 DNA reads TGTGCCAGCAGCCCGCGTCCACTAGCGGGAAGGGCCGGGGAGCTGTTTTTT. The V and J genes are TRBV7-2 and TRBJ2-2; TRBD2 aligns across 10 bases. The CDR3 loop spans 17 amino acids. Losses at the gene ends were 5 bases for V and 6 bases for J; bases not matched to a gene: 12. Germline assignment: CDR1 SGHTA and CDR2 FQGNSA.

The chain has TRBV6-1 and TRBJ1-3, with a possible D match to TRBD1 (5 bases). Trimming took off 5 bases at V and 1 base at J, with 18 bases between the two ends. The CDR3 totals 17 residues. From germline, CDR1 is MNHNS and CDR2 SASEGT. The CDR3 loop is CASSLRSGRESGNTIYF. In DNA form, the CDR3 reads TGTGCCAGCAGTCTCCGAAGCGGCAGGGAGTCTGGAAACACCATATATTTT.

The J gene is TRBJ2-1, the V gene TRBV12-3 or TRBV12-4, with 7 bases matching TRBD1. The CDR3 length is 11 residues. V shed 3 bases, J shed 15 bases, and the junction held 5 bases outside the gene matches. The CDR3 DNA is TGTGCCAGCAGTTTGACAGGGAAACGGTTCTTC. It is translated as CASSLTGKRFF.